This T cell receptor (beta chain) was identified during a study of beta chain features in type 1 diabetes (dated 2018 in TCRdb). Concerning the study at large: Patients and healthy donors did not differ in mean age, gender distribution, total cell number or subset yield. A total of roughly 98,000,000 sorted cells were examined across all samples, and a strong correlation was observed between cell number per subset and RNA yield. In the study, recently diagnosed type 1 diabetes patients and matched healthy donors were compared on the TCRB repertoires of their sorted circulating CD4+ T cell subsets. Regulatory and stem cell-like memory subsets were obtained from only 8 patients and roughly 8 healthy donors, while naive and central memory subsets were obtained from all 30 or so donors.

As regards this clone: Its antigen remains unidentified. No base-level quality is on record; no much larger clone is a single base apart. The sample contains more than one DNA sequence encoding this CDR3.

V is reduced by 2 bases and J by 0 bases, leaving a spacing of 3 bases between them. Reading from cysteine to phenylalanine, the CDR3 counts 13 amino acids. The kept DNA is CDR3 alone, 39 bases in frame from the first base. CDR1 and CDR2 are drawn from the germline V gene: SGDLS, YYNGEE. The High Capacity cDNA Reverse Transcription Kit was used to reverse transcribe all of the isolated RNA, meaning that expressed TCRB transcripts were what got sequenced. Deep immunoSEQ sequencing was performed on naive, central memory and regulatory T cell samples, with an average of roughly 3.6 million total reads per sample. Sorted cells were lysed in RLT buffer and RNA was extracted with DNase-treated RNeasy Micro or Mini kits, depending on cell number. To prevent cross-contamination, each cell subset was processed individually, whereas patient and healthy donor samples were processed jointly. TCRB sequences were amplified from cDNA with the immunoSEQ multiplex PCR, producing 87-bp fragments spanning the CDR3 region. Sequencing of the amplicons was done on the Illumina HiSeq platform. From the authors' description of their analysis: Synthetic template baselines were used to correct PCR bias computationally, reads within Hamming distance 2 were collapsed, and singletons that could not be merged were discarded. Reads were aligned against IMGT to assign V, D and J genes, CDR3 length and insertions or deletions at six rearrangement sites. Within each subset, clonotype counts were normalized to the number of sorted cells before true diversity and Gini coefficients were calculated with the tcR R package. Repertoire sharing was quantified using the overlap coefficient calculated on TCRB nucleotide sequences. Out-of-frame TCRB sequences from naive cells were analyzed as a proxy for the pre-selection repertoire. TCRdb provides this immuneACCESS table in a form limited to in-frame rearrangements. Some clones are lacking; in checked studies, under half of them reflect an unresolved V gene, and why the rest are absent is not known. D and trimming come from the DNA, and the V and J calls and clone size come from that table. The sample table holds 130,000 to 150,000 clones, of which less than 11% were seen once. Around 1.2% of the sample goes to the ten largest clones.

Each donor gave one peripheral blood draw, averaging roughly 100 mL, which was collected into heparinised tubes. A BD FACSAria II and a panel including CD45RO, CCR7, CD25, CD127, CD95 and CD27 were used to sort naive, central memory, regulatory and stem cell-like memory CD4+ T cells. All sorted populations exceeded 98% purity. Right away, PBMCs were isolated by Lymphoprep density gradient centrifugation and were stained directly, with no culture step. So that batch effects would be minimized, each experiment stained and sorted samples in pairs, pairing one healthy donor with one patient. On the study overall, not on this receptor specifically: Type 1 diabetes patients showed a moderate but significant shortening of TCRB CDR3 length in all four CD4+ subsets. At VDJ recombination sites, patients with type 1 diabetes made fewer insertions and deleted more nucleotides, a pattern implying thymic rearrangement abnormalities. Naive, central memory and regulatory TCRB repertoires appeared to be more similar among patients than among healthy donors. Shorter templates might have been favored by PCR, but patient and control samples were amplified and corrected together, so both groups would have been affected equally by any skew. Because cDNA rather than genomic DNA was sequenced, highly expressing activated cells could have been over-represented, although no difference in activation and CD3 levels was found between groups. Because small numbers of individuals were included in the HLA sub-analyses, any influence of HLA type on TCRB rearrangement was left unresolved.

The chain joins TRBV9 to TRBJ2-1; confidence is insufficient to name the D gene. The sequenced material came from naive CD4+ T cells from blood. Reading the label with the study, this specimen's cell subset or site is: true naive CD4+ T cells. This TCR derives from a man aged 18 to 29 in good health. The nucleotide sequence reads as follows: TGTGCCAGCAGCGTTTACTCCTACAATGAGCAGTTCTTC. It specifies CASSVYSYNEQFF.